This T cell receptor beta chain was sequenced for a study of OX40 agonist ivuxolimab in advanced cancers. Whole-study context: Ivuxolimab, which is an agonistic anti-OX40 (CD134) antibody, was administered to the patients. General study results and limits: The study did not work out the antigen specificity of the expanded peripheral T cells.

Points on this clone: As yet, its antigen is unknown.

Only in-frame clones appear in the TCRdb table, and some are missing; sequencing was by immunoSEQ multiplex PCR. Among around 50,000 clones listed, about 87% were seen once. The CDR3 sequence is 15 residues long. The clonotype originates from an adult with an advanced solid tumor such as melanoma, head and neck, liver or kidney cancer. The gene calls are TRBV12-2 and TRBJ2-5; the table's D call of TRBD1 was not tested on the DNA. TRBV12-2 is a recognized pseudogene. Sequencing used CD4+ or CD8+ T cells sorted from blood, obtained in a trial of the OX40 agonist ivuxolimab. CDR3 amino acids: CASREHRGHQETQYF. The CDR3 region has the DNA TGTGCAAGTCGCGAACACAGGGGGCACCAAGAGACCCAGTACTTC.